Below, 27 T cell receptor beta chains from the same sample are listed, as sequenced in a study of T cell clonality in common variable immunodeficiency. Points from the study as a whole: Common variable immunodeficiency TCR beta sequences reportedly had fewer deletions and N-nucleotide insertions.

The table came from immunoSEQ multiplex PCR; TCRdb's copy has only in-frame clones and leaves some out. The sample data list about 7,800 clones. Their target antigens are unknown. The material sequenced was peripheral blood mononuclear cells. Receptors originate from a human donor with common variable immunodeficiency.

Comment on this clone: The observed sequence ends 3 residues before the CDR3 terminus, with the missing tail filled in from the germline J gene. The chain employs TRBV19 and TRBJ2-7; TRBD1 is a possible D gene (6 bases). Germline CDR1 is LNHDA and CDR2 is SQIVND (reference sequence). Between the trimmed V and J ends, which lost 7 bases and 0 bases, there was a span of 13 bases. The CDR3 loop spans 14 amino acids. The CDR3 DNA, read in part, is TGTGCCAGTAACCATGACAGGAGCTCCTACGAG. Translation gives CASNHDRSSYE. The CDR3 in full is CASNHDRSSYEQYF.

Notes on this clone: The CDR3 end falls 3 residues outside the read, so it is completed with the germline J gene. The gene calls are TRBV7-9 and TRBJ1-6, with D tentatively TRBD1 (6 bases). V dropped 5 bases and J dropped 11 bases, with 16 bases sitting between them. The CDR3 is made up of 14 amino acids. Germline V lookup: CDR1 SEHNR, CDR2 FQNEAQ (reference sequence). The CDR3 sequence is CASSREGRTAPLHF. The sequenced part of the CDR3 DNA is TGTGCCAGCAGCCGCGAGGGACGGACAGCACCC.

The CDR3 reads CASSYRDRETQYF. CDR3 DNA (partial): TGTGCCAGCAGTTACCGGGACAGAGAGACC. V is TRBV6-2 or TRBV6-3 and J is TRBJ2-5; 7 nucleotides agree with TRBD1. Read data end 3 residues before the CDR3 end; the end is taken from the germline J gene. Trimming cost V 2 bases and J 4 bases; bases outside gene matches: 1. Germline V gene sequence: CDR1 MNHEY, CDR2 SVGEGT. CDR3 length equals 13 residues.

Comment on this clone: The CDR3 end lies 3 residues beyond the end of the read and is filled in from the germline J gene. The chain combines TRBV2 with TRBJ2-5, with 8 bases matching TRBD2. Losses at the gene ends were 6 bases for V and 1 base for J; bases not matched to a gene: 4. This CDR3 comprises 14 residues. The germline CDR1 and CDR2 sequences are SNHLY and FYNNEI. CDR3 in amino acids: CASREGTSQETQYF. The sequenced part of the CDR3 DNA is TGTGCCAGCAGGGAGGGGACTAGCCAAGAGACC.

Note on this clone: The read is 3 residues too short to cover the CDR3 end, so that end is filled in from the germline J gene. V and J are TRBV5-5 and TRBJ1-3; D gene ambiguous. Trimming shortened V by 3 bases and J by 0 bases, and 4 bases separated the two germline ends. CDR3 length: 13 residues. Germline V CDR1 and CDR2: SGHKS, YYEKEE (reference sequence). The sequenced CDR3 bases are TGTGCCAGCAGCTCGTCCTCTGGAAACACC. Encoded protein: CASSSSSGNT. The full CDR3 reads CASSSSSGNTIYF.

Note on this clone: The CDR3 is cut off 3 residues early in the read; its end comes from the germline J gene. The J gene is TRBJ2-7, the V gene TRBV7-2; D perhaps matches TRBD2 (6 bases). V was pared by 1 base and J by 6 bases, with 13 bases between. Germline lookup yields CDR1 SGHTA and CDR2 FQGNSA. The CDR3 totals 14 residues. The CDR3 bases that were read are TGTGCCAGCAGCTTAGAGGGACTTATCTCCGAG. Residues: CASSLEGLISE. The whole CDR3 region reads CASSLEGLISEQYF.

Comment on this clone: Coverage ceases 3 residues before the CDR3 finishes, and the germline J gene fills in the end. This chain joins TRBV5-1 and TRBJ2-7; 11 bases line up with TRBD2. J was trimmed by 0 bases and V by 2 bases; bases with no gene match: 7. Germline V gene sequence: CDR1 SGHRS, CDR2 YFSETQ. This CDR3 is built from 17 residues. Incomplete CDR3 DNA: TGCGCCAGCAGCTTCGACGTAGCGGGAGGGCCCTCCTACGAG. Translation gives CASSFDVAGGPSYE. From start to end, the CDR3 is CASSFDVAGGPSYEQYF.

CDR3 DNA (partial): TGTGCCAGTAGTATAGCTACGGCCGGGGAG. Its translation: CASSIATAGE. The whole CDR3 reads CASSIATAGELFF. The chain employs TRBV19 and TRBJ2-2, with no clear D. The CDR3 extends 3 residues past the end of the read, so its final part is completed from the germline J gene. Germline V gene sequence: CDR1 LNHDA, CDR2 SQIVND (reference sequence). The CDR3 covers 13 residues. V lost 1 base and J 6 bases, leaving 6 bases between the germline ends. Full variable domain (remainder filled in from reference TRBV19 and TRBJ2-2): DGGITQSPKYLFRKEGQNVTLSCEQNLNHDAMYWYRQDPGQGLRLIYYSQIVNDFQKGDIAEGYSVSREKKESFPLTVTSAQKNPTAFYLCASSIATAGELFFGEGSRLTVL.

With respect to this clone: The missing CDR3 end, 3 residues past where the read stops, is filled in from the germline J gene. The chain recombines TRBV6-2 or TRBV6-3 with TRBJ2-2, with TRBD2 matching 13 bases. Looked up from germline, CDR1 is MNHEY and CDR2 is SVGEGT. V trimming: 5 bases; J trimming: 2 bases; junction bases outside the gene matches: 2. This CDR3 is built from 16 residues. CDR3 loop: CASSRLAGGNTGELFF. CDR3 DNA (partial): TGTGCCAGCAGTAGACTAGCGGGGGGAAACACCGGGGAG.

Turning to this clone: The read ends 3 residues shy of where the CDR3 ends; the end is completed using the germline J gene. This chain links TRBV5-6 with TRBJ2-7; TRBD1 agrees at 10 bases. Germline trimming cut 3 bases from V and 3 bases from J; bases unmatched to any gene: 6. This CDR3 contains 15 residues. The germline V gene encodes CDR1 SGHDT and CDR2 YYEEEE. This CDR3 reads CASSSTGGVIYEQYF. The sequenced part of the CDR3 DNA is TGTGCCAGCAGCTCGACAGGGGGCGTTATCTACGAG.

With regard to this clone: From the germline J gene comes the end of the CDR3, since the read stops 3 residues before it. The V and J genes are TRBV30 and TRBJ2-3; 9 positions match TRBD1. The junction had 10 bases not matched to a gene; V was cut back by 3 bases and J by 3 bases. The germline gives CDR1 GTSNPN, CDR2 SVGIG (reference sequence). The CDR3 runs 16 residues. Partial CDR3 DNA: TGTGCCTGGAGGCCGAAGGACAGGGGAAAGACAGATACG. This codes for CAWRPKDRGKTDT. The CDR3 as a whole reads CAWRPKDRGKTDTQYF.

Concerning this clone: The read ends 3 residues shy of where the CDR3 ends; the end is completed using the germline J gene. This rearrangement joins TRBV7-3 to TRBJ1-2; TRBD1 aligns across 7 bases. This CDR3 has 14 residues. V shed 5 bases and J 5 bases; nucleotides not matched to a gene: 8. Germline CDR1 SGHTA, CDR2 FQGTGA. Partial CDR3 DNA: TGTGCCAGCAGCCGAACCCGGGACAGTTATGGC. Protein sequence: CASSRTRDSYG. The full CDR3 sequence reads CASSRTRDSYGYTF. Filled out from reference TRBV7-3 and TRBJ1-2, the complete variable domain reads GAGVSQTPSNKVTEKGKYVELRCDPISGHTALYWYRQSLGQGPEFLIYFQGTGAADDSGLPNDRFFAVRPEGSVSTLKIQRTERGDSAVYLCASSRTRDSYGYTFGSGTRLTVV.

Frequency places this clone as medium-sized. The read falls 3 residues short of the CDR3 end, and the missing part is taken from the germline J gene. The rearrangement joins TRBV6-2 or TRBV6-3 to TRBJ2-6; TRBD1 agrees at 8 bases. V lost 5 bases and J lost 9; bases outside the gene matches: 9. The CDR3 has 15 residues. CDR1 MNHEY and CDR2 SVGEGT come from the germline V gene. Incomplete CDR3 DNA: TGTGCCAGCAGTCAGACAGGGGCGGGTTTCAACGTC. Protein product: CASSQTGAGFNV. The complete CDR3 reads CASSQTGAGFNVLTF.

Incomplete CDR3 DNA: TGTGCCAGCAGCGCATTGAGGGGGACCTACGAG. This gives the protein CASSALRGTYE. The CDR3 in its entirety is CASSALRGTYEQYF. V and J are TRBV11-2 and TRBJ2-7, with D perhaps matching TRBD1 (6 bases). The DNA ends 3 residues before the CDR3 does, and the rest of the CDR3 is filled in from the germline J gene. Germline lookup yields CDR1 SGHAT and CDR2 FQNNGV. The CDR3 totals 14 residues. The germline V and J ends were trimmed by 5 bases and 2 bases, with 13 bases remaining between them.

CDR3 bases read: TGTGCCTGGAGTGGGGGACTAGCGAGCCAAGAGACC. Protein: CAWSGGLASQET. The entire CDR3 sequence reads CAWSGGLASQETQYF. The rearrangement joins TRBV30 to TRBJ2-5; 10 bases line up with TRBD2. The sequenced fragment ends 3 residues before the CDR3 boundary, so the rest is inferred from the germline J gene. With 1 base clipped from V and 1 base from J, the junction kept 3 bases outside the gene matches. The CDR3 sequence is 15 residues long. The germline gives CDR1 GTSNPN, CDR2 SVGIG (reference sequence).

As concerns this clone: The CDR3 end lies 3 residues beyond the end of the read and is filled in from the germline J gene. The rearrangement joins TRBV7-2 to TRBJ2-3, with 7 bases matching TRBD1. Germline CDR1 reads SGHTA; CDR2 reads FQGNSA. The V segment lost 5 bases and the J segment 5 bases; nucleotides outside the gene matches: 7. This CDR3 has 14 amino acids. The CDR3 protein is CASSQTTGRDTQYF. CDR3 bases read: TGTGCCAGCAGCCAGACGACAGGGAGAGATACG.

Concerning this clone: The read falls 3 residues short of the CDR3 end, and the missing part is taken from the germline J gene. The V and J genes are TRBV20-1 and TRBJ2-1, with TRBD2 identical over 9 bases. The CDR3 is made up of 17 amino acids. CDR1 DFQATT and CDR2 SNEGSKA come from the germline V gene (reference sequence). V dropped 0 bases and J dropped 4; count of bases not matched to a gene: 10. The CDR3 is CSARDLGWRGGYNEQFF. CDR3 bases read: TGCAGTGCTAGAGATCTGGGGTGGCGGGGGGGGTACAATGAG.

Turning to this clone: From the germline J gene comes the end of the CDR3, since the read stops 3 residues before it. The rearrangement uses TRBV6-1 and TRBJ2-7, with TRBD2 matching 10 bases. The CDR3 is 15 amino acids. Germline lookup yields CDR1 MNHNS and CDR2 SASEGT. V lost 4 bases and J lost 6; bases outside the gene matches: 9. The CDR3 here is CASSVLASGSGEQYF. The sequenced part of the CDR3 DNA is TGTGCCAGCAGTGTTCTAGCTAGCGGGAGTGGCGAG.

With respect to this clone: The read ends 3 residues shy of where the CDR3 ends; the end is completed using the germline J gene. The gene calls are TRBV7-6 and TRBJ1-1; 9 nucleotides match TRBD1. Looked up from germline, CDR1 is SGHVS and CDR2 is FNYEAQ. CDR3 length equals 14 residues. V was clipped by 5 bases and J by 2 bases; unmatched bases: 3. CDR3 amino acids: CASSKDRGNTEAFF. CDR3 DNA (partial): TGTGCCAGCAGCAAGGACAGGGGCAACACTGAA.

As regards this clone: Read data end 3 residues before the CDR3 end; the end is taken from the germline J gene. J is TRBJ1-4 and V is TRBV5-1, with 7 nucleotides matching TRBD1. The V and J ends lost 4 bases and 5 bases, in that order; junction bases with no gene match: 5. This CDR3 is 14 amino acids long. Germline V gene lookup returns CDR1 SGHRS and CDR2 YFSETQ. The CDR3 reads CASSQRQGNEKLFF. The DNA read from the CDR3 is TGCGCCAGCAGCCAACGACAGGGAAATGAAAAA.

A remark on this clone: Read coverage stops 3 residues before the CDR3 terminus; the germline J gene supplies the remainder. The chain employs TRBV7-2 and TRBJ1-2, with 8 bases matching TRBD1. There are 15 residues in the CDR3. Germline V CDR1 and CDR2: SGHTA, FQGNSA. The part of the CDR3 DNA that was read is TGTGCCAGCAGCTTAGCGTGGTCTGGACAGGGAGGC. Residues: CASSLAWSGQGG. From start to end, the CDR3 is CASSLAWSGQGGYTF.

About this clone itself: The sequenced fragment ends 3 residues before the CDR3 boundary, so the rest is inferred from the germline J gene. The genes are TRBV5-1 and TRBJ2-3, with D possibly TRBD2 on 6 matching bases. This CDR3 spans 16 amino acids. Trimming cost V 2 bases and J 2 bases, with 15 bases left between them. Per the germline V gene, CDR1 is SGHRS and CDR2 is YFSETQ. Here the CDR3 reads CASSFAGWSPTDTQYF. Partial CDR3 DNA: TGCGCCAGCAGCTTCGCGGGGTGGTCGCCCACAGATACG.

Remarks on this clone: The read terminates 3 residues before the CDR3 end, so the remaining end is supplied by the germline J gene. This chain connects TRBV19 to TRBJ1-5, with TRBD1 as a possible D gene (5 bases). The ends were cut back, 6 bases at V and 8 bases at J, with 20 bases in the middle. Germline assignment: CDR1 LNHDA and CDR2 SQIVND (reference sequence). This CDR3 region has 15 residues. This CDR3 reads CASSPLGGEREPQHF. Partial CDR3 DNA: TGTGCCAGTAGCCCCCTCGGGGGGGAGAGGGAGCCC.

Notes on this clone: The CDR3 end falls 3 residues outside the read, so it is completed with the germline J gene. V usage is TRBV6-2 or TRBV6-3 and J usage is TRBJ2-5; possible D gene TRBD1, 5 bases. V gave up 6 bases and J gave up 5 bases, with 16 bases separating them. This CDR3 has 14 residues. The V gene's germline CDR1 is MNHEY and CDR2 SVGEGT. The covered CDR3 bases are TGTGCCAGCAGCCTGGGCAGGGTTTCGGAGACC. Its protein product is CASSLGRVSET. The complete CDR3 reads CASSLGRVSETQYF.

As concerns this clone: The read falls 3 residues short of the CDR3 end, and the missing part is taken from the germline J gene. This chain connects TRBV7-2 to TRBJ1-2; 7 nucleotides align to TRBD1. With V trimmed by 5 bases and J by 3 bases, 6 bases remained unmatched. From germline, CDR1 is SGHTA and CDR2 FQGNSA. This CDR3 region has 14 residues. The sequenced CDR3 bases are TGTGCCAGCAGCATGCGACAGGGCCACTATGGC. As protein: CASSMRQGHYG. The entire CDR3 is CASSMRQGHYGYTF.

Details on this clone: The read ends 3 residues before the CDR3 terminus; that terminus is restored from the germline J gene. This rearrangement joins TRBV30 to TRBJ2-5; 9 positions match TRBD2. V lost 3 bases to trimming and J lost 5 bases; unmatched junction nucleotides: 13. Germline-derived CDR1 and CDR2 are GTSNPN and SVGIG (reference sequence). The CDR3 has 16 residues. This chain's CDR3 is CAWRASGIPRGETQYF. CDR3 DNA, as far as it was read: TGTGCCTGGAGGGCTAGCGGGATACCACGAGGGGAGACC.

Remarks on this clone: Read sequence stops 3 residues before the CDR3 end, and the germline J gene provides the missing end. The chain joins TRBV19 to TRBJ1-5; TRBD1 agrees at 11 bases. Germline CDR1 and CDR2: LNHDA and SQIVND (reference sequence). The length of the CDR3 is 17 residues. V was pared by 6 bases and J by 0 bases, with 7 bases of the junction left unmatched. CDR3 amino acids: CASSTPGQGDSNQPQHF. Partial CDR3 DNA: TGTGCCAGTAGCACCCCGGGACAGGGGGATAGCAATCAGCCC.